Below are 20 T cell receptor beta chains sequenced from a single sample in a study of cytomegalovirus exposure and HLA in healthy donors. Some clones are missing from TCRdb's copy, which holds only in-frame ones; the method was immunoSEQ multiplex PCR. The table shows 90,000 or so clones, with 75% to 90% occurring only once. Sequencing was carried out using PBMCs. These receptor sequences come from a young man in good health and CMV-seropositive.

J is TRBJ1-2 and V is TRBV19, with D possibly matching TRBD1 (5 bases). The germline V gene encodes CDR1 LNHDA and CDR2 SQIVND (reference sequence). The length of the CDR3 is 14 residues. V lost 6 bases and J lost 4, with 15 bases in between. The CDR3 loop reads CASRISGRTYGYTF. In DNA, the CDR3 is TGTGCCAGTAGGATCTCAGGGAGGACCTATGGCTACACCTTC.

This clone showed up just once. This sample also contains other DNA sequences that code for the same CDR3. The J gene is TRBJ1-1, the V gene TRBV28; D gene unclear. This CDR3 is built from 12 residues. The germline V and J ends were trimmed by 4 bases and 5 bases, with 8 bases remaining between them. CDR1 MDHEN and CDR2 SYDVKM come from the germline V gene. CDR3 residues: CASSSGGTEAFF. DNA for the CDR3: TGTGCCAGCAGTTCGGGAGGAACTGAAGCTTTCTTT. The full variable domain, in which reference TRBV28 and TRBJ1-1 provide the parts outside the CDR3, is DVKVTQSSRYLVKRTGEKVFLECVQDMDHENMFWYRQDPGLGLRLIYFSYDVKMKEKGDIPEGYSVSREKKERFSLILESASTNQTSMYLCASSSGGTEAFFGQGTRLTVV.

This clone has a single count. V and J are TRBV28 and TRBJ2-7; D is possibly TRBD2 (6 bases). CDR3 length equals 15 residues. Germline values: CDR1 MDHEN, CDR2 SYDVKM. V dropped 6 bases and J dropped 11 bases, with 26 bases sitting between them. Written as DNA, the CDR3 is TGTGCCAGCAGCTCCCCGCGGGGAGGCAAATCGGTAGAGTACTTC. Protein product: CASSSPRGGKSVEYF.

The V and J genes are TRBV6-1 and TRBJ1-4; 10 bases map to TRBD1. Trimming removed 6 bases from V and 5 bases from J; junction bases left unmatched: 3. Germline V gene data show CDR1 as MNHNS and CDR2 as SASEGT. This CDR3 comprises 14 residues. CDR3 nucleotide sequence: TGTGCCAGCAGACTGACAGGGGGCAATGAAAAACTGTTTTTT. Translating gives CASRLTGGNEKLFF.

The chain links TRBV6-1 to TRBJ2-7; D unresolved. The ends were cut back, 2 bases at V and 6 bases at J, with 17 bases in the middle. Germline V gene sequence: CDR1 MNHNS, CDR2 SASEGT. The CDR3 is made up of 15 amino acids. This CDR3 reads CASSETVELLREQYV. The CDR3 DNA sequence: TGTGCCAGCAGTGAAACGGTGGAGCTATTGCGCGAGCAGTACGTC.

This chain uses TRBV23-1 with TRBJ2-7; D is unresolved. TRBV23-1 is identified as an open reading frame with a role that is uncertain. This CDR3 contains 11 residues. Deletions cut 7 bases from V and 2 bases from J, with 6 bases between. In DNA, the CDR3 is TGCGCCAGCAACAGAACCTACGAGCAGTACTTC. This codes for CASNRTYEQYF.

V usage is TRBV10-3 and J usage is TRBJ2-3; TRBD2 matches at 10 bases. CDR1 is ENHRY and CDR2 is SYGVKD in the germline V gene. Losses at the gene ends were 3 bases for V and 6 bases for J; bases not matched to a gene: 12. This CDR3 has 17 residues. In nucleotides, the CDR3 is TGTGCCATCAGTGACTGGACTAGCGGCCCAAAAGCGGATACGCAGTATTTT. Protein product: CAISDWTSGPKADTQYF.

This rearrangement joins TRBV28 to TRBJ2-4, with D tentatively TRBD2 (5 bases). The CDR3 has 14 amino acids. The germline CDR1 and CDR2 sequences are MDHEN and SYDVKM. The V end was cut by 6 bases, the J end by 4 bases, with 13 bases between. The CDR3 coding sequence is TGTGCCAGCAGCCCTACTAGTCCGAAAAACATTCAGTACTTC. Translation: CASSPTSPKNIQYF.

The chain joins TRBV2 to TRBJ2-2, with a possible D match to TRBD1 (5 bases). Germline V gene data show CDR1 as SNHLY and CDR2 as FYNNEI. The CDR3 loop spans 15 amino acids. Trimming took 3 bases from V and 5 from J, leaving 13 bases between them. CDR3 in amino acids: CASSEQGMRTGELFF. DNA for the CDR3: TGTGCCAGCAGTGAGCAGGGAATGAGGACCGGGGAGCTGTTTTTT.

The chain has TRBV19 and TRBJ2-3, with D perhaps matching TRBD1 (6 bases). This CDR3 contains 15 residues. CDR1 and CDR2 (germline): LNHDA, SQIVND (reference sequence). The ends were cut back, 6 bases at V and 1 base at J, with 14 bases in the middle. Here the CDR3 DNA reads TGTGCCAGTAGCGACTCAGGACAGCGCACAGATACGCAGTATTTT. Its protein product is CASSDSGQRTDTQYF.

V gene TRBV13 combines with J gene TRBJ2-7; D uncertain. Germline V gene sequence: CDR1 PRHDT, CDR2 FYEKMQ (reference sequence). There are 14 residues in the CDR3. V lost 5 bases and J lost 3, with 14 bases in between. CDR3 DNA: TGTGCCAGCAGCCCAACCCCGGCGGACTACGAGCAGTACTTC. Its protein is CASSPTPADYEQYF.

The chain recombines TRBV11-1 with TRBJ2-7, with 8 bases fitting TRBD1. Germline CDR1 is SGHAT and CDR2 is FQDESV (reference sequence). The V segment lost 1 base and the J segment 0 bases; nucleotides outside the gene matches: 5. This CDR3 is 16 amino acids long. The CDR3 DNA reads as TGTGCCAGCAGCTTAGTCAGGACAGGGAGCTCCTACGAGCAGTACTTC. Translated: CASSLVRTGSSYEQYF.

The chain couples TRBV10-1 to TRBJ2-3; D gene uncertain. Trimming removed 4 bases at V and 1 base at J, with 3 bases between. The length of the CDR3 is 12 residues. CDR1 and CDR2 (germline): WNHNN, SYGVQD (reference sequence). The CDR3 region has the DNA TGCGCCAGCAGTGTAGGCACAGATACGCAGTATTTT. Translated: CASSVGTDTQYF.

The rearrangement joins TRBV5-4 to TRBJ2-7; tentatively, D is TRBD1 (6 bases). Germline V gene sequence: CDR1 SGHNT, CDR2 YYREEE (reference sequence). The CDR3 spans 14 residues. Trimming cost V 2 bases and J 2 bases, with 11 bases left between them. The CDR3: CASSFQGLAYEQYF. The CDR3 DNA sequence: TGTGCCAGCAGCTTCCAGGGGCTGGCCTACGAGCAGTACTTC. Full variable domain (rest looked up from reference TRBV5-4 and TRBJ2-7): ETGVTQSPTHLIKTRGQQVTLRCSSQSGHNTVSWYQQALGQGPQFIFQYYREEENGRGNFPPRFSGLQFPNYSSELNVNALELDDSALYLCASSFQGLAYEQYFGPGTRLTVT.

The chain links TRBV15 to TRBJ1-1; 11 bases line up with TRBD1. The V gene's germline CDR1 is LNHNV and CDR2 YYDKDF (reference sequence). Trimming at V came to 5 bases and at J to 4 bases, leaving 3 bases not matched to a gene. This CDR3 comprises 14 residues. The DNA for the CDR3 is TGTGCCACCAGCGGGGACAGGGGGGGCACTGAAGCTTTCTTT. Protein sequence: CATSGDRGGTEAFF.

This clone has only one observation. The V call is TRBV6-6, the J call TRBJ1-5; unclear D gene. This CDR3 has 14 residues. V lost 6 bases, J lost 5 bases, and 14 bases lay in between. In germline, CDR1 is MNHNY, CDR2 SVGAGI (reference sequence). Here the CDR3 reads CASSLLPVDQPQHF. DNA for the CDR3: TGTGCCAGCAGCCTCCTCCCAGTGGATCAGCCCCAGCATTTT.

The chain has TRBV30 and TRBJ2-1, with 9 bases aligning to TRBD2. V lost 5 bases, J lost 4 bases, and 6 bases stayed unmatched. Germline CDR1 GTSNPN, CDR2 SVGIG (reference sequence). The CDR3 is 14 residues long. The CDR3 loop is CAWAGSGRYNEQFF. The CDR3, as DNA: TGTGCCTGGGCGGGTAGCGGGAGATACAATGAGCAGTTCTTC.

This rearrangement joins TRBV27 to TRBJ2-5; possibly TRBD1 for D (6 bases). Per the germline V gene, CDR1 is MNHEY and CDR2 is SMNVEV (reference sequence). V was cut by 5 bases and J by 2 bases, with 12 bases left in between. The CDR3 totals 14 residues. The CDR3 region is CASSPRTEQETQYF. The CDR3 coding sequence is TGTGCCAGCAGTCCCCGGACAGAACAAGAGACCCAGTACTTC.

The gene calls are TRBV30 and TRBJ2-7, with TRBD2 matching 10 bases. With 3 bases clipped from V and 1 base from J, the junction kept 0 bases outside the gene matches. From germline, CDR1 is GTSNPN and CDR2 SVGIG (reference sequence). The CDR3 is 13 amino acids. This CDR3 is CAWRLAGSYEQYF. Written as DNA, the CDR3 is TGTGCCTGGAGACTAGCGGGGTCCTACGAGCAGTACTTC.

J is TRBJ2-7 and V is TRBV10-3, with D perhaps TRBD1 (6 bases). V dropped 6 bases and J dropped 4 bases, with 16 bases sitting between them. Germline V gives CDR1 ENHRY, CDR2 SYGVKD. This CDR3 comprises 14 residues. The CDR3 sequence is CAIRGVGHSYEQYF. The DNA of the CDR3 is TGTGCCATCAGGGGGGTGGGACACTCATACGAGCAGTACTTC.